This TCR beta chain is drawn from a study of T cell responses to AZD1222 COVID-19 vaccine. Study-level information: Researchers grouped second doses given at about 4 or about 12 weeks into one pool.

Regarding the study as a whole: Researchers took repertoire samples only after the peak T cell response had come. In the spike-specific TCR repertoire, nearly half reportedly target unmutated variant regions. Baseline seropositives among AZD1222 recipients totaled only six.

Concerning this clone itself: As yet, its antigen is unknown.

Germline values: CDR1 LGHNA, CDR2 YNFKEQ. The V gene lost 0 bases and the J gene lost 5 bases, with 14 bases spanning the gap. The CDR3 has 16 residues. Libraries were prepared by immunoSEQ multiplex PCR; TCRdb keeps only in-frame clonotypes and omits some of them. The repertoire includes over 110,000 clones, more than 90% of them detected once, and approximately 1.5% sits in the top ten. Sequencing was performed on peripheral blood, taken on day 0 of AZD1222 vaccination. This sequence originates from an adult in good health. V gene TRBV4-2 combines with J gene TRBJ1-5; D call uncertain. Written as DNA, the CDR3 is TGTGCCAGCAGCCAAGAGGTCAACCCCACGCATCAGCCCCAGCATTTT. Amino acid sequence: CASSQEVNPTHQPQHF.